A single sample gave rise to the 27 T cell receptor beta chains below, sequenced in a study of blood T cell repertoires in COVID-19. Sequencing was performed with immunoSEQ multiplex PCR; in TCRdb, only in-frame clones are kept and a portion is missing. The data contain about 77,000 clones, 75% to 90% of them singletons. Input material: peripheral blood. The receptors were gathered from a woman aged 70-85 years with acute or convalescent COVID-19.

The chain is built from TRBV11-3 and TRBJ2-2; 8 bases are shared with TRBD1. CDR1 and CDR2 (germline): SGHNT, YENEEA. Trimming removed 4 bases from V and 1 base from J; junction bases left unmatched: 2. The CDR3 loop spans 15 amino acids. The CDR3 loop is CASSSQGVNTGELFF. CDR3 DNA: TGTGCCAGCAGCTCACAGGGGGTGAACACCGGGGAGCTGTTTTTT.

This chain links TRBV1 with TRBJ2-1; the table's D call, TRBD2, was not checked against the DNA. TRBV1 has pseudogene status. The CDR3 spans 21 residues. The CDR3 here is CTSSHRICLAGAPPSYNEQFF. The CDR3 DNA follows: TGCACCAGCAGCCACCGAATTTGCCTAGCGGGGGCCCCTCCCTCCTACAATGAGCAGTTCTTC.

This chain joins TRBV7-2 and TRBJ2-1; 7 positions agree with TRBD2. The junction had 6 bases not matched to a gene; V was cut back by 0 bases and J by 4 bases. The CDR3 consists of 16 residues. Looked up from germline, CDR1 is SGHTA and CDR2 is FQGNSA. The CDR3 sequence: CASSLALGGRYNEQFF. In DNA form, the CDR3 reads TGTGCCAGCAGCTTAGCCCTCGGGGGGAGATACAATGAGCAGTTCTTC.

The chain combines TRBV7-9 with TRBJ1-6; TRBD1 aligns across 9 bases. The CDR3 has 15 amino acids. Germline CDR1 is SEHNR and CDR2 is FQNEAQ (reference sequence). With V trimmed by 4 bases and J by 9 bases, 7 bases remained unmatched. CDR3: CASSWGDRVVSPLHF. Written as DNA, the CDR3 is TGTGCCAGCAGCTGGGGGGACAGGGTTGTTTCACCCCTCCACTTT.

The chain is built from TRBV2 and TRBJ1-2; 10 nucleotides line up with TRBD1. The germline V gene has CDR1 SNHLY and CDR2 FYNNEI. The ends lost 7 bases at V and 4 bases at J; junction bases unmatched: 9. There are 15 residues in the CDR3. In DNA form, the CDR3 reads TGTGCCAGCACCCCTTGGGACAGGGGAACCTATGGCTACACCTTC. This sequence encodes CASTPWDRGTYGYTF.

The chain employs TRBV18 and TRBJ2-1; 9 bases match TRBD2. The CDR3 sequence is 15 residues long. Germline V lookup: CDR1 KGHSH, CDR2 LQKENI. V lost 3 bases, J lost 5 bases, and 5 bases stayed unmatched. The CDR3 here is CASSPLAGRDNEQFF. DNA for the CDR3: TGTGCCAGCTCACCTCTAGCGGGGCGCGACAATGAGCAGTTCTTC.

This clone showed up just a few times. The chain has TRBV18 and TRBJ1-1; D perhaps matches TRBD1 (6 bases). CDR3 length equals 14 residues. Trimming removed 6 bases at V and 6 bases at J, with 17 bases between. The V gene's germline CDR1 is KGHSH and CDR2 LQKENI. In DNA, the CDR3 is TGTGCCAGCTCGACAGGCAGGAGCATATCTGAAGCTTTCTTT. Residues: CASSTGRSISEAFF.

V and J are TRBV7-2 and TRBJ1-4, with 10 bases aligning to TRBD1. This CDR3 is 15 amino acids long. Germline assignment: CDR1 SGHTA and CDR2 FQGNSA. V lost 3 bases, J lost 6 bases, and 4 bases stayed unmatched. The CDR3 region has the DNA TGTGCCAGCAGCTTTAAGACAGGGGGCGATGAAAAACTGTTTTTT. Its protein product is CASSFKTGGDEKLFF.

The rearrangement joins TRBV6-5 to TRBJ1-1; tentative D call: TRBD1 (6 bases). Germline CDR1 MNHEY, CDR2 SVGAGI. Trimming pared 2 bases from V and 2 bases from J, leaving 9 bases between. The CDR3 is 14 residues long. CDR3 sequence (DNA): TGTGCCAGCAGTTACACAGGGATTAACACTGAAGCTTTCTTT. It specifies CASSYTGINTEAFF.

This clone was counted once. The CDR3 DNA is TGCGCCAGCAGCTTGGGACTAGCGGGGAAAGAGACCCAGTACTTC. Amino acids: CASSLGLAGKETQYF. The rearrangement joins TRBV5-1 to TRBJ2-5; 11 bases are shared with TRBD2. Germline assignment: CDR1 SGHRS and CDR2 YFSETQ. The CDR3 has 15 amino acids. J gave up 3 bases and V 0 bases, and 1 base lay outside the gene matches.

In DNA, the CDR3 is TGTGCCAGCAGCTTGTACCCGACTAGTAATGTGAATGAGCAGTTCTTC. Protein sequence: CASSLYPTSNVNEQFF. The chain links TRBV7-9 to TRBJ2-1; possible D gene TRBD2, 6 bases. Germline assignment: CDR1 SEHNR and CDR2 FQNEAQ (reference sequence). Trimming cost V 3 bases and J 7 bases, with 19 bases left between them. This CDR3 region has 16 residues.

The rearrangement links TRBV7-2 to TRBJ2-1; 9 bases are a match to TRBD2. The CDR3 totals 17 residues. Per germline, CDR1 SGHTA and CDR2 FQGNSA. Losses at the gene ends were 3 bases for V and 0 bases for J; bases not matched to a gene: 6. CDR3 in amino acids: CASSFQAGGSSYNEQFF. As DNA, the CDR3 is TGTGCCAGCAGCTTTCAGGCGGGGGGGAGCTCCTACAATGAGCAGTTCTTC.

This clone turned up a few times. The rearrangement links TRBV19 to TRBJ1-1; D is ambiguous. Trimming took 10 bases from V and 2 from J, leaving 14 bases between them. This CDR3 comprises 13 residues. Germline V gene data show CDR1 as LNHDA and CDR2 as SQIVND (reference sequence). The CDR3 bases are TGTGCCACCCACAACACAATTAACACTGAAGCTTTCTTT. It codes for CATHNTINTEAFF.

The V gene is TRBV2, the J gene TRBJ1-1; maybe TRBD1 (5 bases). The V gene's germline CDR1 is SNHLY and CDR2 FYNNEI. The CDR3 length is 14 residues. Trimming took 7 bases from V and 5 from J, leaving 17 bases between them. CDR3 in DNA: TGTGCCAGCACCCAAATCGGGGGGGTAACTGAAGCTTTCTTT. Residues: CASTQIGGVTEAFF.

The gene calls are TRBV7-2 and TRBJ2-1; 7 bases map to TRBD2. Germline CDR1 is SGHTA and CDR2 is FQGNSA. V shed 1 base and J 4 bases; nucleotides not matched to a gene: 7. The CDR3 consists of 16 residues. The CDR3 loop reads CASSLGYLAVYNEQFF. The CDR3 region has the DNA TGTGCCAGCAGCTTAGGTTACCTAGCGGTGTACAATGAGCAGTTCTTC.

The V and J genes are TRBV5-1 and TRBJ2-2; 9 bases line up with TRBD1. Germline V gene sequence: CDR1 SGHRS, CDR2 YFSETQ. The ends lost 2 bases at V and 7 bases at J; junction bases unmatched: 6. This CDR3 contains 15 residues. For the CDR3, the DNA is TGCGCCAGCAGCTTTACAGGGGGCGAGGTCGGGGAGCTGTTTTTT. It codes for CASSFTGGEVGELFF.

V usage is TRBV3-1 (or the pseudogene TRBV3-2) and J usage is TRBJ2-3; 8 nucleotides agree with TRBD2. Per the germline V gene, CDR1 is LGHDT and CDR2 is YNNKEL (reference sequence). Trimming at V came to 1 base and at J to 1 base, leaving 7 bases not matched to a gene. The CDR3 consists of 17 residues. CDR3 nucleotides: TGTGCCAGCAGCCAAGTTGGCGGGGGGTCCCGCACAGATACGCAGTATTTT. Protein product: CASSQVGGGSRTDTQYF.

The chain is built from TRBV7-9 and TRBJ2-3, with D tentatively TRBD2 (6 bases). Germline loops: CDR1 SEHNR, CDR2 FQNEAQ (reference sequence). V dropped 1 base and J dropped 10 bases, with 6 bases sitting between them. CDR3 length: 11 amino acids. The CDR3 sequence: CASSLGGAQYF. The CDR3 DNA reads TGTGCCAGCAGCTTAGGGGGGGCGCAGTATTTT.

V gene TRBV10-1 combines with J gene TRBJ1-5; the match to TRBD1 covers 9 bases. The J segment lost 6 bases and the V segment lost 0 bases, leaving 15 bases of the junction unmatched. The germline V gene has CDR1 WNHNN and CDR2 SYGVQD (reference sequence). The CDR3 length is 19 residues. The CDR3 spells CASSESYGTGKVGSQPQHF. CDR3 in DNA: TGCGCCAGCAGTGAGTCTTACGGGACAGGGAAGGTTGGTAGTCAGCCCCAGCATTTT.

The genes are TRBV5-1 and TRBJ2-7; 9 nucleotides align to TRBD1. J lost 1 base, V lost 3 bases, and 5 bases had no gene match. CDR3 length equals 15 residues. Germline V CDR1 and CDR2: SGHRS, YFSETQ. In DNA, the CDR3 is TGCGCCAGCAGCTCTTCCGGGACAGGGTCCTACGAGCAGTACTTC. Translating it yields CASSSSGTGSYEQYF.

The CDR3 loop is CATSDRASGGPAYNEQFF. CDR3 nucleotide sequence: TGTGCCACCAGTGATAGGGCTAGCGGGGGGCCGGCCTACAATGAGCAGTTCTTC. The rearrangement links TRBV24-1 to TRBJ2-1, with 11 bases matching TRBD2. In germline, CDR1 is KGHDR, CDR2 SFDVKD. J gave up 2 bases and V 3 bases, and 8 bases lay outside the gene matches. The CDR3 extends over 18 amino acids.

The gene calls are TRBV13 and TRBJ1-1; 10 bases align to TRBD1. The CDR3 length is 14 residues. V shed 5 bases and J 9 bases; nucleotides not matched to a gene: 9. Germline assignment: CDR1 PRHDT and CDR2 FYEKMQ (reference sequence). In DNA, the CDR3 is TGTGCCAGCAGCCATGGGACAGGGGTAATACAAGCTTTCTTT. It specifies CASSHGTGVIQAFF.

The chain carries TRBV5-1 and TRBJ2-7, with 9 positions matching TRBD1. Unmatched junction bases numbered 8, after V lost 4 bases and J lost 6 bases. This CDR3 has 14 amino acids. Per germline, CDR1 SGHRS and CDR2 YFSETQ. The CDR3 coding sequence is TGCGCCAGCAGCGGAACGGGACAGGGTGGCGAGCAGTACTTC. It specifies CASSGTGQGGEQYF.

This chain connects TRBV7-9 to TRBJ2-7; 7 bases fit TRBD1. The germline CDR1 and CDR2 sequences are SEHNR and FQNEAQ (reference sequence). Germline trimming cut 4 bases from V and 2 bases from J; bases unmatched to any gene: 11. The CDR3 covers 16 residues. CDR3 nucleotides: TGTGCCAGCAGCTCGGGGACAGATCATGGACCCTACGAGCAGTACTTC. This translates into CASSSGTDHGPYEQYF.

The rearrangement joins TRBV5-5 to TRBJ2-7, with TRBD1 as a possible D gene (6 bases). The CDR3 runs 19 residues. Germline V CDR1 and CDR2: SGHKS, YYEKEE (reference sequence). Trimming shortened V by 3 bases and J by 0 bases, and 25 bases separated the two germline ends. CDR3 residues: CASSYSPAIPGAFSYEQYF. Written as DNA, the CDR3 is TGTGCCAGCAGCTACTCACCCGCGATTCCAGGGGCCTTCTCCTACGAGCAGTACTTC.

This clone was detected once. The rearrangement uses TRBV4-3 and TRBJ2-4, with 9 nucleotides matching TRBD1. Germline V gene lookup returns CDR1 LGHNA and CDR2 YSLEER. The CDR3 is 15 amino acids. Trimming at V came to 0 bases and at J to 6 bases, leaving 3 bases not matched to a gene. The CDR3 loop reads CASSQDTGQGNIQYF. CDR3 DNA sequence: TGCGCCAGCAGCCAAGATACGGGACAGGGAAACATTCAGTACTTC.

The V gene is TRBV2, the J gene TRBJ2-1, with TRBD2 matching over 8 bases. With 3 bases clipped from V and 2 bases from J, the junction kept 3 bases outside the gene matches. The CDR3 is 15 residues long. Germline CDR1 reads SNHLY; CDR2 reads FYNNEI. CDR3 loop: CASSDRGGAYNEQFF. CDR3 nucleotides: TGTGCCAGCAGTGATCGGGGGGGGGCCTACAATGAGCAGTTCTTC.